This TCR beta chain was sequenced during a study of Ad26.COV2.S vaccination and SARS-CoV-2 variants. Germline V lookup: CDR1 KGHSH, CDR2 LQKENI. Trimming pared 2 bases from V and 0 bases from J, leaving 11 bases between. The CDR3 consists of 17 residues. Treatment given: around 19 received Ad26.COV2.S at low or high dose, single or two shots; roughly five received placebo; per-sample allocation not given. Sampling occurred on day 63 after the first vaccine or placebo injection. Whoever gave the sample was an adult aged 18-55 years in Boston. Expression of Wuhan-strain SARS-CoV-2 spike came from the Ad26 vector that formed the vaccine. Study results and caveats: It was found that vaccine and placebo recipients had similar non-spike TCR breadth. Responses of T cells in total may have been underestimated by the TCR breadth and depth analyses.

Remarks on this clone: What it recognizes is unknown.

Method: immunoSEQ multiplex PCR; TCRdb's copy keeps in-frame clones and lacks some. This sample has about 420,000 clones, with around 89% found just once. Sequencing was performed on peripheral blood, taken in a trial of Ad26.COV2.S vaccine versus placebo. The source is a person aged 18-60 years who received the Ad26.COV2.S COVID-19 vaccine or a placebo. The V and J genes are TRBV18 and TRBJ2-6; perhaps TRBD1 as D (5 bases). CDR3 bases: TGTGCCAGCTCACCATTGGGGCAGGGCTCTGGGGCCAACGTCCTGACTTTC. Its translation is CASSPLGQGSGANVLTF.